This T cell receptor beta chain is from a study of blood T cell repertoires in COVID-19. Overall study: Sites in the United States, Italy and Spain provided acute and convalescent COVID-19 samples. PBMCs, B-cell-depleted T cells, or T cells were the source of the cDNA or gDNA that made up the material.

Sequenced by immunoSEQ multiplex PCR; TCRdb stores in-frame clones only, minus some. The sample consists of about 140,000 clones, roughly 89% of them appearing once. Sequencing used peripheral blood. This TCR was recovered from a young man with COVID-19, enrolled during active disease.

This CDR3 reads CASTRPGRSTHQPQHF. CDR3 in DNA: TGTGCCAGCACCCGCCCCGGCAGATCGACTCATCAGCCCCAGCATTTT. The V gene is TRBV28, the J gene TRBJ1-5; D unclear. V lost 7 bases, J lost 5 bases, and 21 bases lay in between. CDR3 length: 16 residues. Per germline, CDR1 MDHEN and CDR2 SYDVKM.